Listed below are T cell receptor beta chains from one sample, sequenced in a study of CD8 T cells in Susac syndrome. TCRdb re-called the immunoSEQ multiplex PCR reads with MiXCR, one entry per CDR3 protein. The data show 150,000 to 200,000 distinct CDR3 sequences, roughly 95% seen once. Specimen: CD4+ T cells from PBMCs. The source of these receptors is a human donor with multiple sclerosis. The CDR3 runs from the conserved cysteine through the conserved F or W. Each record gives: J gene, clone size, D gene, V gene, CDR3 protein, CDR3 DNA. D genes are given only for firm matches. Size is omitted from some rows. Given values are once, few, many or a class for expanded clones.

>TRBJ2-5|-|-|TRBV5-1
CASSLYTEETQYF
TGCGCCAGCAGCTTGTATACAGAAGAGACCCAGTACTTC
>TRBJ1-2|once|-|TRBV30
CAWSVGERFYGYTF
TGTGCCTGGAGTGTTGGGGAAAGATTCTATGGCTACACCTTC
>TRBJ2-1|-|-|TRBV14
CASSQGNVNEQFF
TGTGCCAGCAGCCAAGGGAATGTTAACGAGCAGTTCTTC
>TRBJ1-2|-|-|TRBV20-1
CSGRGRSYGYTF
TGCAGTGGCCGGGGTAGAAGCTATGGCTACACCTTC
>TRBJ1-5|once|-|TRBV6-6
CASSYPTGHNQPQHF
TGTGCCAGCAGTTACCCTACAGGACACAATCAGCCCCAGCATTTT
>TRBJ1-4|once|-|TRBV4-2
CASSQDVRVENEKLFF
TGTGCCAGCAGCCAAGATGTAAGGGTCGAAAATGAAAAACTGTTTTTT
>TRBJ1-6|-|-|TRBV20-1
CRVGSGSPLHF
TGCAGGGTCGGATCAGGTTCACCCCTCCACTTT
>TRBJ2-7|-|TRBD2|TRBV5-1
CASSFGLADSYEQYF
TGCGCCAGCAGCTTCGGACTAGCGGACTCCTACGAGCAGTACTTC
>TRBJ2-1|-|-|TRBV7-9
CASSSGVAAIGYNEQFF
TGTGCCAGCAGCTCGGGGGTAGCAGCCATAGGCTACAATGAGCAGTTCTTC
>TRBJ2-3|-|-|TRBV5-1
CASSPMGLTDTQYF
TGCGCCAGCAGCCCGATGGGGCTCACAGATACGCAGTATTTT
>TRBJ2-7|-|TRBD1|TRBV19
CASSLPGTGFYEQYF
TGTGCCAGTAGTCTTCCCGGGACAGGGTTCTACGAGCAGTACTTC
>TRBJ2-2|-|-|TRBV6-5
CASSYPGGELFF
TGTGCCAGCAGTTATCCAGGCGGGGAGCTGTTTTTT
>TRBJ2-5|-|-|TRBV2
CASMQGSQETQYF
TGTGCCAGCATGCAGGGGTCGCAAGAGACCCAGTACTTC
>TRBJ2-7|-|TRBD2|TRBV7-2
CASSFSGVAGATYEQYF
TGTGCCAGCAGCTTCAGTGGGGTAGCGGGGGCTACCTACGAGCAGTACTTC
>TRBJ2-7|-|TRBD1|TRBV27
CASSPGQGRTYEQYF
TGTGCCAGCAGTCCCGGACAGGGCCGTACCTACGAGCAGTACTTC
>TRBJ1-2|-|-|TRBV5-1
CASSLGQLGDGYTF
TGCGCCAGCAGCTTGGGGCAACTAGGGGATGGCTACACCTTC
>TRBJ2-3|-|-|TRBV20-1
CSASGRASTDTQYF
TGCAGTGCTAGCGGCCGGGCGAGCACAGATACGCAGTATTTT
>TRBJ2-3|-|-|TRBV20-1
CRAHGYTQYF
TGCAGAGCCCACGGTTATACGCAGTATTTT
>TRBJ1-1|-|-|TRBV7-9
CASSRDLGEVNTEAFF
TGTGCCAGCAGTCGAGACCTCGGAGAAGTGAACACTGAAGCTTTCTTT
>TRBJ1-4|-|-|TRBV11-2
CASSSTGGKNEKLFF
TGTGCCAGCAGCTCAACTGGCGGAAAGAATGAAAAACTGTTTTTT
>TRBJ2-2|once|TRBD2|TRBV20-1
CSAKGLAGPWNTGELFF
TGCAGTGCTAAAGGACTAGCGGGGCCGTGGAACACCGGGGAGCTGTTTTTT
>TRBJ2-1|-|-|TRBV3-1
CASSQEGGGREQFF
TGTGCCAGCAGCCAAGAAGGCGGGGGCCGAGAGCAGTTCTTC
>TRBJ1-5|-|TRBD1|TRBV6-6
CASTGTDNQPQHF
TGTGCCAGCACGGGGACAGACAATCAGCCCCAGCATTTT
>TRBJ2-5|once|TRBD1|TRBV6-6
CATLRTGAPETQYF
TGTGCCACCTTACGGACAGGGGCTCCGGAGACCCAGTACTTC
>TRBJ2-1|-|-|TRBV5-4
CASSLTDPNEQFF
TGTGCCAGCAGCTTGACAGATCCCAATGAGCAGTTCTTC
>TRBJ2-5|-|-|TRBV30
CAWSRGGTPQYF
TGTGCCTGGAGTCGGGGCGGGACACCCCAGTACTTC
>TRBJ1-1|-|-|TRBV29-1
CSVVSNLRNTEAFF
TGCAGCGTTGTGTCGAACCTTCGGAACACTGAAGCTTTCTTT
>TRBJ1-6|-|TRBD1|TRBV12-3/TRBV12-4
CASRGDRSYNSPLHF
TGTGCCAGCAGGGGGGACAGGAGCTATAATTCACCCCTCCACTTT
>TRBJ2-2|-|-|TRBV9
CASSVFPDGNTGELFF
TGTGCCAGCAGCGTTTTCCCTGACGGGAACACCGGGGAGCTGTTTTTT
>TRBJ2-2|-|TRBD2|TRBV28
CASSLGAVAGVLTGELFF
TGTGCCAGCAGTTTGGGGGCGGTAGCGGGGGTACTCACCGGGGAGCTGTTTTTT
>TRBJ2-5|-|TRBD2|TRBV30
CAWRPGGGYQETQYF
TGTGCCTGGAGACCCGGGGGGGGATACCAAGAGACCCAGTACTTC
>TRBJ2-1|-|TRBD2|TRBV4-3
CASSQGAGLAFNEQFF
TGCGCCAGCAGCCAAGGGGCGGGACTAGCGTTCAATGAGCAGTTCTTC
>TRBJ1-2|-|-|TRBV5-1
CASSLVAAHSGGYTF
TGCGCCAGCAGCTTGGTGGCAGCCCATAGTGGTGGCTACACCTTC
>TRBJ2-5|few|-|TRBV7-2
CASSLGNQETQYF
TGTGCCAGCTCTTTAGGGAACCAAGAGACCCAGTACTTC
>TRBJ2-1|-|TRBD1|TRBV9
CASSVAGQGTYNEQFF
TGTGCCAGCAGCGTAGCGGGACAGGGCACCTACAATGAGCAGTTCTTC
>TRBJ2-7|-|TRBD2|TRBV7-2
CASSLGLAGGEQYF
TGTGCCAGCAGCCTAGGACTAGCGGGGGGCGAGCAGTACTTC
>TRBJ1-5|-|TRBD1|TRBV4-2
CASSQQQGLYSNQPQHF
TGTGCCAGCAGCCAGCAACAGGGGCTCTATAGCAATCAGCCCCAGCATTTT
>TRBJ2-5|-|-|TRBV7-2
CASSLDRGDSSETQYF
TGTGCCAGCAGCTTAGATAGGGGAGACTCATCGGAGACCCAGTACTTC
>TRBJ2-7|-|-|TRBV20-1
CSARDHRGSYEQYF
TGCAGTGCTAGAGATCATCGGGGATCCTACGAGCAGTACTTC
>TRBJ2-7|-|-|TRBV6-5
CASSLGHYYEQYF
TGTGCCAGCAGTTTGGGACACTACTACGAGCAGTACTTC
>TRBJ2-4|-|TRBD2|TRBV9
CASSPHPPTSSKNIQYF
TGTGCCAGCAGCCCCCATCCCCCGACTAGCTCCAAAAACATTCAGTACTTC
>TRBJ2-7|-|-|TRBV30
CAWALDNSYEQYF
TGTGCCTGGGCCTTGGACAACTCCTACGAGCAGTACTTC